Sequencing of this T cell receptor (beta chain) was carried out in a study of blood T cell dynamics during melanoma immunotherapy. Study-level background: Patients with metastatic melanoma got pembrolizumab or nivolumab-ipilimumab as first-line care. Points from the study as a whole: The study could not tell melanoma-specific clones from general immune activation. Immune-effector CD8+ cells best matched cell-free DNA CDR3 sequences and were most clonal.

Time point given: week 3, after first cycle of checkpoint inhibitor. CDR1 and CDR2 (germline): SGHVS, FNYEAQ. The CDR3 has 13 residues. V trimming: 5 bases; J trimming: 2 bases; junction bases outside the gene matches: 3. About this clone: Its specificity is not known.

Each sorted CD8+ T cell subset had its entire DNA loaded. Some clones are missing from TCRdb's copy, which holds only in-frame ones; the method was immunoSEQ multiplex PCR. The sample consists of about 16,000 clones, roughly 93% of them appearing once. This specimen consisted of effector memory CD8+ T cells from blood, obtained from a patient treated with checkpoint blockade. The sequence was obtained from a human donor with melanoma. The gene calls are TRBV7-6 and TRBJ2-7; TRBD1 matches at 7 bases. CDR3 sequence reads: CASSQGEPYEQYF. In DNA form, the CDR3 reads TGTGCCAGCAGCCAGGGGGAACCCTACGAGCAGTACTTC.